This TCR beta chain is drawn from a study of beta chain features in type 1 diabetes. Regarding this clone: Its antigen is unknown.

Expressed TCRB transcripts were sequenced because the entire RNA isolate underwent reverse transcription. Sequencing used immunoSEQ multiplex PCR; TCRdb keeps in-frame clones, though not all of them. The data show 450,000 to 550,000 clones, over 25% seen once. Whole-study results and caveats: VDJ junctions from patients with type 1 diabetes contained fewer insertions and more deletions. Shorter TCRB CDR3s, moderately but significantly so, were found in Type 1 diabetes patients in all four CD4+ subsets.

CD4+ naive, central memory, regulatory and stem cell-like memory subsets were isolated by sorting on CD45RO/CCR7/CD25/CD127/CD95/CD27. CDR3 length: 12 residues. Germline V gene data show CDR1 as SGHTA and CDR2 as FQGNSA. Trimming removed 5 bases at V and 9 bases at J, with 11 bases between. This clonotype originated in a man between 18 and 35 years old in good health. The source material was naive CD4+ T cells from blood. The V gene is TRBV7-2, the J gene TRBJ2-4; possibly TRBD1 or TRBD2 for D (5 bases each). CDR3 protein: CASSRDGGIQYF. The CDR3 nucleotides read TGTGCCAGCAGCCGGGACGGCGGCATTCAGTACTTC.